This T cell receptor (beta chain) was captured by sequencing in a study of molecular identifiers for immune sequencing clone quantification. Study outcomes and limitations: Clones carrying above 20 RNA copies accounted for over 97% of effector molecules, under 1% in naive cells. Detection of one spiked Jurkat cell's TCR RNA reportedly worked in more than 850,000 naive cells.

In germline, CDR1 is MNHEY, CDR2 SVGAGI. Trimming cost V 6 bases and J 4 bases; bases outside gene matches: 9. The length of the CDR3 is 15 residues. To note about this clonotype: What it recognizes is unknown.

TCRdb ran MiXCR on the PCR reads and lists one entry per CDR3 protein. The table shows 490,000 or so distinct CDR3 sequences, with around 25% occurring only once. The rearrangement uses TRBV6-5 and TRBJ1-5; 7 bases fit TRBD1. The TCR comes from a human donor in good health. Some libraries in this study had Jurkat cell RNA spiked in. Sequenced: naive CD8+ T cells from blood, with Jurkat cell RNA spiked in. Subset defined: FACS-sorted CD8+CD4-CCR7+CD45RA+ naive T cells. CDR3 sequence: CASSLYGTANQPQHF. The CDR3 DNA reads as TGTGCCAGCAGCCTATACGGGACAGCGAATCAGCCCCAGCATTTT.